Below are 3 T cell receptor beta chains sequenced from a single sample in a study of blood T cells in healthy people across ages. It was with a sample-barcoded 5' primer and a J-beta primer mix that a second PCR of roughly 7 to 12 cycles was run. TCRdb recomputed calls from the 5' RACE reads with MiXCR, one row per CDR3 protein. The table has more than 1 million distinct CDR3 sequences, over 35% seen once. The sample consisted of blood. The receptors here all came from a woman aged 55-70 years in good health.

The DNA for the CDR3 is TGTGCCAGCTCACCCTCTGGACACCCCCTCAGCGTCCTGACTTTC. Its protein product is CASSPSGHPLSVLTF. The chain joins TRBV18 to TRBJ2-6; maybe TRBD1 (5 bases). The CDR3 spans 15 residues. The germline V gene encodes CDR1 KGHSH and CDR2 LQKENI. Trimming took off 3 bases at V and 12 bases at J, with 18 bases between the two ends.

The CDR3 DNA follows: TGTGCCAGCAGCCGCGGACTAGCGGGAGGACTCCACCACGAGCAGTACTTC. Translated: CASSRGLAGGLHHEQYF. This chain uses TRBV11-2 with TRBJ2-7, with 14 bases matching TRBD2. V gave up 5 bases and J gave up 5 bases; unmatched junction bases: 11. This CDR3 contains 17 residues. The germline gives CDR1 SGHAT, CDR2 FQNNGV.

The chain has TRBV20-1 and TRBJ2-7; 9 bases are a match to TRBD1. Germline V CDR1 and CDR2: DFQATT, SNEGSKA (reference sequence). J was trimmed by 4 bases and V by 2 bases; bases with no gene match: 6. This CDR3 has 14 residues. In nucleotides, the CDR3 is TGCAGTGCTAGACCCCGGACAGGGGAGTACGAGCAGTACTTC. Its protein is CSARPRTGEYEQYF.